The 30 T cell receptor beta chains below come from one sample, sequenced in a study of T cell clonality in common variable immunodeficiency. Assay used: immunoSEQ multiplex PCR; TCRdb lists only in-frame clones, some missing. Singletons are absent from the sample, which has tens of thousands of clones. Antigens for these TCRs are unknown. Study-wide results and caveats: Reportedly, TCR beta sequences from common variable immunodeficiency showed fewer deletions and N-nucleotide insertions.

The sample taken for sequencing was peripheral blood mononuclear cells. Receptor source: a human donor with common variable immunodeficiency.

In this sample, this clone turned up many times. The DNA ends 3 residues before the CDR3 does, and the rest of the CDR3 is filled in from the germline J gene. This chain joins TRBV5-1 and TRBJ1-3; unclear D gene. The CDR3 length is 16 residues. V dropped 1 base and J dropped 1 base, with 12 bases sitting between them. The germline V gene encodes CDR1 SGHRS and CDR2 YFSETQ. The CDR3: CASSLYQATSGNTIYF. The covered CDR3 bases are TGCGCCAGCAGCTTGTACCAGGCTACATCTGGAAACACC.

In regard to this clone: The DNA ends 3 residues before the CDR3 does, and the rest of the CDR3 is filled in from the germline J gene. This chain joins TRBV7-7 and TRBJ2-5; 10 nucleotides agree with TRBD2. The V and J ends lost 3 bases and 4 bases, in that order; junction bases with no gene match: 8. This CDR3 comprises 16 residues. Germline V gene lookup returns CDR1 SSHAT and CDR2 FNYEAQ (reference sequence). The sequenced part of the CDR3 DNA is TGTGCCAGCAGCTTTCGAGCGGGGGGGAGGATAGAGACC. This codes for CASSFRAGGRIET. The full CDR3 is CASSFRAGGRIETQYF.

A remark on this clone: From the germline J gene comes the end of the CDR3, since the read stops 3 residues before it. The chain uses TRBV11-2 and TRBJ2-7; 7 bases match TRBD1. Trimming cost V 5 bases and J 1 base; bases outside gene matches: 8. This CDR3 spans 15 amino acids. Germline values: CDR1 SGHAT, CDR2 FQNNGV. The CDR3 spells CASSRPPGQSYEQYF. The sequenced CDR3 bases are TGTGCCAGCAGCCGACCCCCGGGACAGTCCTACGAG.

This clone was seen many times. The CDR3 sequence: CSAPHYPPRLSGGRTDTQYF. The DNA read from the CDR3 is TGCAGTGCACCCCACTACCCCCCACGTTTATCAGGGGGCAGGACAGATACG. J is TRBJ2-3 and V is TRBV20-1, with TRBD1 matching over 8 bases. The read ends 3 residues early relative to the CDR3; the germline J gene fills the gap. Germline lookup yields CDR1 DFQATT and CDR2 SNEGSKA (reference sequence). There are 20 residues in the CDR3. V lost 6 bases to trimming and J lost 3 bases; unmatched junction nucleotides: 26.

Points on this clone: The CDR3 end is not reached by the read, which stops 3 residues before it; the germline J gene fills it in. V is TRBV7-9 and J is TRBJ1-2, with 7 bases matching TRBD1. The CDR3 has 14 residues. CDR1 is SEHNR, CDR2 FQNEAQ, per germline (reference sequence). V was pared by 10 bases and J by 4 bases, with 12 bases of the junction left unmatched. The sequenced part of the CDR3 DNA is TGTGCCATCCCGAAAGAGGGGACAGCCTATGGC. It translates to CAIPKEGTAYG. The whole CDR3 protein is CAIPKEGTAYGYTF.

This clone came up a few times. The read halts 3 residues ahead of the CDR3 end, with the missing end drawn from the germline J gene. The rearrangement uses TRBV29-1 and TRBJ2-5, with 9 bases lining up with TRBD1. The CDR3 extends over 14 amino acids. With 5 bases clipped from V and 5 bases from J, the junction kept 9 bases outside the gene matches. Germline loops: CDR1 SQVTM, CDR2 ANQGSEA. CDR3 bases read: TGCAGCGTTCACACAGGGGGCGCAGGGGAGACC. Translation: CSVHTGGAGET. The CDR3 in full is CSVHTGGAGETQYF.

This clone has only a few counts. CDR3 protein: CASSLVSSGNTIYF. CDR3 DNA, as far as it was read: TGTGCCAGCAGCTTAGTATCCAGTGGAAACACC. This chain connects TRBV7-8 to TRBJ1-3, with D hard to call. The sequence runs out 3 residues before the end of the CDR3; the remainder is reconstructed from the germline J gene. Germline assignment: CDR1 SGHVS and CDR2 FQNEAQ. Trimming took off 1 base at V and 3 bases at J, with 7 bases between the two ends. CDR3 length: 14 amino acids.

As to this clone: The sequenced fragment ends 3 residues before the CDR3 boundary, so the rest is inferred from the germline J gene. The gene calls are TRBV19 and TRBJ1-2, with D hard to call. Germline V gives CDR1 LNHDA, CDR2 SQIVND (reference sequence). The CDR3 extends over 15 amino acids. The covered CDR3 bases are TGTGCCAGTAGTATATCTGACACATCACTCGCCGGC. Translating gives CASSISDTSLAG. The CDR3, in full, reads CASSISDTSLAGYTF.

This clone has ten or more counts. The read falls 3 residues short of the CDR3 end, and the missing part is taken from the germline J gene. The V call is TRBV5-1, the J call TRBJ1-3; D is unresolved. V was shortened by 2 bases and J by 0 bases, with 12 bases between the two germline ends. Germline V CDR1 and CDR2: SGHRS, YFSETQ. This CDR3 has 16 amino acids. CDR3 bases read: TGCGCCAGCAGCTTAGGCGCGGGCCTCTCTGGAAACACC. Amino acids: CASSLGAGLSGNT. The full CDR3 reads CASSLGAGLSGNTIYF.

This clone has more than one count but fewer than ten. The read terminates 3 residues ahead of where the CDR3 ends, so the germline J gene completes it. V gene TRBV6-2 or TRBV6-3 combines with J gene TRBJ2-7, with D maybe TRBD2 (6 bases). Trimming took off 6 bases at V and 6 bases at J, with 21 bases between the two ends. There are 15 residues in the CDR3. CDR1 and CDR2 (germline): MNHEY, SVGEGT. The CDR3 protein is CASRIPPGLPGEQYF. The DNA read from the CDR3 is TGTGCCAGCAGAATTCCCCCGGGACTTCCAGGCGAG.

This clone has just a few counts. The CDR3 extends 3 residues past the end of the read, so its final part is completed from the germline J gene. This chain connects TRBV19 to TRBJ1-5; TRBD1 matches 12 bases. The CDR3 has 16 amino acids. The junction had 7 bases not matched to a gene; V was cut back by 5 bases and J by 5 bases. Per the germline V gene, CDR1 is LNHDA and CDR2 is SQIVND (reference sequence). CDR3 protein: CASSGGTGGTDQPQHF. The CDR3 DNA, read in part, is TGTGCCAGTAGTGGCGGGACAGGGGGCACGGATCAGCCC.

This clone was detected only a few times. The read ends 3 residues shy of where the CDR3 ends; the end is completed using the germline J gene. Other DNA variants within this sample encode the same CDR3. The gene calls are TRBV19 and TRBJ1-2; D not resolved. The V and J ends lost 3 bases and 2 bases respectively, with 7 bases between them. Germline CDR1 and CDR2: LNHDA and SQIVND (reference sequence). There are 13 residues in the CDR3. The CDR3 protein is CASSIKGNYGYTF. CDR3 DNA (partial): TGTGCCAGTAGTATCAAGGGCAACTATGGC.

About this clone: The read ends 3 residues shy of where the CDR3 ends; the end is completed using the germline J gene. The chain recombines TRBV7-9 with TRBJ2-1; 7 bases match TRBD2. CDR3 length: 15 amino acids. Germline-derived CDR1 and CDR2 are SEHNR and FQNEAQ (reference sequence). The J segment lost 1 base and the V segment lost 5 bases, leaving 5 bases of the junction unmatched. CDR3 residues: CASSAWGGSYNEQFF. The sequenced CDR3 bases are TGTGCCAGCAGCGCATGGGGGGGGTCCTACAATGAG.

In regard to this clone: With the read ending 3 residues before the CDR3 end, the germline J gene is used to fill in that end. The chain joins TRBV20-1 to TRBJ2-5; 7 bases are a match to TRBD1. The J segment lost 2 bases and the V segment lost 5 bases, leaving 8 bases of the junction unmatched. This CDR3 is 14 amino acids long. CDR1 and CDR2 from the germline V gene are DFQATT and SNEGSKA (reference sequence). The part of the CDR3 DNA that was read is TGCAGTGCTTACCACAGGGGCGGGCAAGAGACC. This sequence encodes CSAYHRGGQET. The whole CDR3 is CSAYHRGGQETQYF.

In the case of this clone: The read ends 3 residues early relative to the CDR3; the germline J gene fills the gap. The chain recombines TRBV7-6 with TRBJ1-3; 7 nucleotides align to TRBD1. The CDR3 totals 17 residues. In germline, CDR1 is SGHVS, CDR2 FNYEAQ. V shed 5 bases and J 8 bases; nucleotides not matched to a gene: 18. The part of the CDR3 DNA that was read is TGTGCCAGCAGCCCTCGGGCACAGGGGACCAATTGGGACACC. It encodes CASSPRAQGTNWDT. The complete CDR3 sequence is CASSPRAQGTNWDTIYF.

This clone was counted between two and nine times. The read terminates 3 residues before the CDR3 end, so the remaining end is supplied by the germline J gene. This chain joins TRBV20-1 and TRBJ1-2; D gene ambiguous. Looked up from germline, CDR1 is DFQATT and CDR2 is SNEGSKA (reference sequence). The CDR3 has 12 residues. Trimming stripped 3 bases from V and 2 bases from J, with 7 bases between. The CDR3 region is CSASELNYGYTF. Incomplete CDR3 DNA: TGCAGTGCTAGTGAGCTCAACTATGGC.

The table lists this clone with many counts. Read coverage stops 3 residues before the CDR3 terminus; the germline J gene supplies the remainder. V is TRBV29-1 and J is TRBJ1-2; D not resolved. Germline assignment: CDR1 SQVTM and CDR2 ANQGSEA. There are 10 residues in the CDR3. V dropped 6 bases and J dropped 0 bases, with 2 bases sitting between them. The chain's CDR3 is CSVANYGYTF. CDR3 DNA (partial): TGCAGCGTCGCTAACTATGGC.

Ten or more counts support this clone. The CDR3 end falls 3 residues outside the read, so it is completed with the germline J gene. This chain joins TRBV30 and TRBJ2-3; a weak D match, TRBD1 (5 bases). CDR3 length: 11 residues. Trimming pared 3 bases from V and 6 bases from J, leaving 7 bases between. Germline CDR1 reads GTSNPN; CDR2 reads SVGIG (reference sequence). CDR3 residues: CAWRRQDTQYF. Partial CDR3 DNA: TGTGCCTGGAGACGACAGGATACG.

This clone was counted between two and nine times. The missing CDR3 end, 3 residues past where the read stops, is filled in from the germline J gene. The V call is TRBV14, the J call TRBJ2-5; tentatively, D is TRBD2 (6 bases). The CDR3 totals 15 residues. Germline CDR1 and CDR2: SGHDN and FVKESK. Between the trimmed V and J ends, which lost 4 bases and 1 base, there was a span of 13 bases. The CDR3 here is CASSRGRGPQETQYF. The covered CDR3 bases are TGTGCCAGCAGCCGAGGGCGGGGCCCCCAAGAGACC.

Notes on this clone: The sequence runs out 3 residues before the end of the CDR3; the remainder is reconstructed from the germline J gene. J is TRBJ1-2 and V is TRBV7-6; 8 nucleotides match TRBD1. Germline V CDR1 and CDR2: SGHVS, FNYEAQ. The CDR3 spans 17 residues. The part of the CDR3 DNA that was read is TGTGCCAGCAGCTTGGAGCCCCCCGACAGGGGACACGGAGGC. Residues: CASSLEPPDRGHGG. In full, the CDR3 reads CASSLEPPDRGHGGYTF.

Points on this clone: The read gets to within 3 residues of the CDR3 end, and the germline J gene fills in the rest. This chain connects TRBV30 to TRBJ1-4; perhaps TRBD1 as D (5 bases). CDR1 is GTSNPN, CDR2 SVGIG, per germline (reference sequence). This CDR3 spans 14 amino acids. V was clipped by 0 bases and J by 4 bases, with 9 bases between them. CDR3 DNA (partial): TGTGCCTGGAGTGTAGGAGGGGATAATGAAAAA. It is translated as CAWSVGGDNEK. The CDR3 as a whole reads CAWSVGGDNEKLFF.

This clone was observed a handful of times. Read sequence stops 3 residues before the CDR3 end, and the germline J gene provides the missing end. The V and J genes are TRBV11-2 and TRBJ1-4, with 7 bases that match TRBD1. This CDR3 has 15 amino acids. V gave up 1 base and J gave up 7 bases; unmatched junction bases: 6. CDR1 SGHAT and CDR2 FQNNGV come from the germline V gene. CDR3 DNA, as far as it was read: TGTGCCAGCAGCTTAGGTGACAGGGATATTGAAAAA. Amino acid sequence: CASSLGDRDIEK. In full, the CDR3 reads CASSLGDRDIEKLFF.

This clone has just a few counts. Read sequence stops 3 residues before the CDR3 end, and the germline J gene provides the missing end. The chain uses TRBV30 and TRBJ2-2; TRBD1 matches at 7 bases. Germline V gene sequence: CDR1 GTSNPN, CDR2 SVGIG (reference sequence). V shed 3 bases and J 5 bases; nucleotides not matched to a gene: 12. CDR3 length equals 16 residues. CDR3 amino acids: CAWSQFPTGRTGELFF. Incomplete CDR3 DNA: TGTGCCTGGAGCCAATTCCCGACAGGGCGGACCGGGGAG.

A few counts support this clone. The same CDR3 is also encoded by other DNA sequences in this sample. The sequenced CDR3 bases are TGTGCCAGCAGCTCCGGGGGTAATGAG. This gives the protein CASSSGGNE. The full CDR3 protein is CASSSGGNEQFF. The chain employs TRBV7-9 and TRBJ2-1, with a weak D call TRBD2 (6 bases). The observed sequence ends 3 residues before the CDR3 terminus, with the missing tail filled in from the germline J gene. In germline, CDR1 is SEHNR, CDR2 FQNEAQ (reference sequence). Trimming removed 4 bases from V and 7 bases from J, with 8 bases in between. This CDR3 is built from 12 residues. The full variable domain, completed using reference TRBV7-9 and TRBJ2-1, is DTGVSQNPRHKITKRGQNVTFRCDPISEHNRLYWYRQTLGQGPEFLTYFQNEAQLEKSRLLSDRFSAERPKGSFSTLEIQRTEQGDSAMYLCASSSGGNEQFFGPGTRLTVL.

This clone was seen only a few times. From the germline J gene comes the end of the CDR3, since the read stops 3 residues before it. The V call is TRBV7-2, the J call TRBJ2-7; 9 nucleotides line up with TRBD1. Germline V CDR1 and CDR2: SGHTA, FQGNSA. CDR3 size: 15 residues. V shed 4 bases and J 1 base; nucleotides not matched to a gene: 5. Incomplete CDR3 DNA: TGTGCCAGCAGCTCCCGGGACAGGGCTTCCTACGAG. This sequence encodes CASSSRDRASYE. The CDR3 as a whole reads CASSSRDRASYEQYF.

Of note for this clone: The read stops 3 residues short of the end of the CDR3; the missing end is completed from the germline J gene. The chain couples TRBV5-1 to TRBJ1-1; perhaps TRBD1 as D (6 bases). This CDR3 is 14 amino acids long. CDR1 is SGHRS and CDR2 is YFSETQ in the germline V gene. Trimming removed 0 bases at V and 4 bases at J, with 10 bases between. The sequenced part of the CDR3 DNA is TGCGCCAGCAGCTTGGGAGGGGGTTTCACTGAA. Protein product: CASSLGGGFTE. The entire CDR3 sequence reads CASSLGGGFTEAFF. The variable domain in full, completed from reference TRBV5-1 and TRBJ1-1, reads KAGVTQTPRYLIKTRGQQVTLSCSPISGHRSVSWYQQTPGQGLQFLFEYFSETQRNKGNFPGRFSGRQFSNSRSEMNVSTLELGDSALYLCASSLGGGFTEAFFGQGTRLTVV.

By frequency in the sample, this clone is medium-sized. The read terminates 3 residues before the CDR3 end, so the remaining end is supplied by the germline J gene. The chain joins TRBV30 to TRBJ2-3; D might be TRBD2 (5 bases). The germline V and J ends were trimmed by 4 bases and 1 base, with 15 bases remaining between them. In germline, CDR1 is GTSNPN, CDR2 SVGIG (reference sequence). The CDR3 runs to 15 residues. The CDR3 DNA, read in part, is TGTGCCTGGATAGATCGGCGGGCGGGCACAGATACG. It encodes CAWIDRRAGTDT. The CDR3 as a whole reads CAWIDRRAGTDTQYF.

This clone was counted a few times. The read ends 3 residues before the CDR3 terminus; that terminus is restored from the germline J gene. V usage is TRBV6-2 or TRBV6-3 and J usage is TRBJ2-7; D might be TRBD1 (5 bases). Between the trimmed V and J ends, which lost 6 bases and 3 bases, there was a span of 9 bases. Germline loops: CDR1 MNHEY, CDR2 SVGEGT. This CDR3 is 12 amino acids long. CDR3 DNA (partial): TGTGCCAGCAGATCCGACAGCTACGAG. Amino acids: CASRSDSYE. Given in full, the CDR3 is CASRSDSYEQYF.

This clone was seen at least ten times. An end of the junction does not agree with germline; a read error may underlie this. The CDR3 is cut off 3 residues early in the read; its end comes from the germline J gene. The chain carries TRBV4-2 and TRBJ1-2; D may be TRBD1 (6 bases). Looked up from germline, CDR1 is LGHNA and CDR2 is YNFKEQ. This CDR3 comprises 13 residues. The CDR3 protein is CASSEPGVGGYTF. CDR3 DNA (partial): TGCGCCAGCAGCGAACCAGGGGTTGGCGGC.

The table lists this clone with many counts. CDR3 bases read: TGTGCCAGCAGCTTGGTGCTGCGCTTAGATTCACCC. Its translation: CASSLVLRLDSP. In full, the CDR3 reads CASSLVLRLDSPLHF. The rearrangement joins TRBV5-5 to TRBJ1-6; D call uncertain. The read falls 3 residues short of the CDR3 end, and the missing part is taken from the germline J gene. Germline V gene data show CDR1 as SGHKS and CDR2 as YYEKEE (reference sequence). This CDR3 contains 15 residues. Trimming cost V 0 bases and J 8 bases, with 12 bases left between them.